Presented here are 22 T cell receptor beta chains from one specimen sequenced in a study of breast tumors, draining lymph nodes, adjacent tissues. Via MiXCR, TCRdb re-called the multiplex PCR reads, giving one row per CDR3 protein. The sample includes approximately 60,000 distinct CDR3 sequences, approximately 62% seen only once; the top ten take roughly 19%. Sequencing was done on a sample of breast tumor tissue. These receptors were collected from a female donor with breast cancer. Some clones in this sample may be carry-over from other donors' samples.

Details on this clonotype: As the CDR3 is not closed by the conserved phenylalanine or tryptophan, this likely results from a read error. The DNA of the CDR3 is TGTGCCAGCAGCTTAGGACAGCAAAACTATGGCTACACCCTA. Translated: CASSLGQQNYGYTL. This chain connects TRBV7-2 to TRBJ1-2, with D perhaps matching TRBD1 (5 bases). This CDR3 region has 14 residues. Germline loops: CDR1 SGHTA, CDR2 FQGNSA. V lost 1 base to trimming and J lost 2 bases, with 8 bases between them.

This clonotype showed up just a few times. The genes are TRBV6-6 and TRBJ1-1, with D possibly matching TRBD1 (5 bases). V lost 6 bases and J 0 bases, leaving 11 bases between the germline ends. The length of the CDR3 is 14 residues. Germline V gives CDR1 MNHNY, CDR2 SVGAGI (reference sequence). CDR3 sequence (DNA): TGTGCCAGCAGCTTCGGGACGTTGAACACTGAAGCTTTCTTT. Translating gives CASSFGTLNTEAFF.

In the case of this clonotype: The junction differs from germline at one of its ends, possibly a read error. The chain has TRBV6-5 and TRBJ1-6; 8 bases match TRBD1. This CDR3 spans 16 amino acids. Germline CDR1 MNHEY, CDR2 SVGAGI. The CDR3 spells CASSHSGQGTSSPLHF. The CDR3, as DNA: TGTGCCAGCAGTCACTCTGGACAGGGAACCAGTTCACCCCTCCACTTT.

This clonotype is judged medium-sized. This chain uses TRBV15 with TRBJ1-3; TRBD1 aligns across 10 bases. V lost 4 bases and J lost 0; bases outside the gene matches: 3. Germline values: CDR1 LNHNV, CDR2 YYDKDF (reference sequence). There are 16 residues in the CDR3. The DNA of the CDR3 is TGTGCCACCAGCAATGACAGGGGGCACTCTGGAAACACCATATATTTT. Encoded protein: CATSNDRGHSGNTIYF.

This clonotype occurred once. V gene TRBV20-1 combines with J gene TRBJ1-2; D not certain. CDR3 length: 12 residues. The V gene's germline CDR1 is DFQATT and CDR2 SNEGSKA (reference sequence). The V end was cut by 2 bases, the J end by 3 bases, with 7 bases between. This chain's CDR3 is CSARLWDYGYTF. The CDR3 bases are TGCAGTGCTAGACTGTGGGACTATGGCTACACCTTC.

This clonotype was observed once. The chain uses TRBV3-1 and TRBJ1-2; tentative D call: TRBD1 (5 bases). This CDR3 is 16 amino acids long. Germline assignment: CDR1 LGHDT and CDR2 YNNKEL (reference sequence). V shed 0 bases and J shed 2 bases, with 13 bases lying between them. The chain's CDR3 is CASSQDPRDENYGYTF. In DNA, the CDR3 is TGTGCCAGCAGCCAAGATCCCCGGGACGAGAACTATGGCTACACCTTC.

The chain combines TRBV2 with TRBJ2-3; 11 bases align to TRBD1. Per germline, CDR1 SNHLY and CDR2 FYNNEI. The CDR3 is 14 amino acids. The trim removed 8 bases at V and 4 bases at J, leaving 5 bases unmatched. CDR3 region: CASWPGQGADTQYF. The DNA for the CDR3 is TGTGCCAGCTGGCCGGGACAGGGGGCAGATACGCAGTATTTT.

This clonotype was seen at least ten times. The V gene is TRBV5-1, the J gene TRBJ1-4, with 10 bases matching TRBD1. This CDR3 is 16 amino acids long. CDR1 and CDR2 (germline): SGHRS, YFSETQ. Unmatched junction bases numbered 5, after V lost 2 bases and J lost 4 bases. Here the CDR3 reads CASSFGGTGVNEKLFF. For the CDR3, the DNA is TGCGCCAGCAGCTTCGGGGGGACAGGGGTTAATGAAAAACTGTTTTTT.

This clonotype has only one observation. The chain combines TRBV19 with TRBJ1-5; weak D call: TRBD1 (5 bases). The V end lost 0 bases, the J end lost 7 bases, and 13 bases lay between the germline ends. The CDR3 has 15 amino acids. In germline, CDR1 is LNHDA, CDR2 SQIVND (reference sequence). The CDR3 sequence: CASSIEGGLEQPQHF. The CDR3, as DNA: TGTGCCAGTAGTATAGAGGGGGGACTGGAGCAGCCCCAGCATTTT.

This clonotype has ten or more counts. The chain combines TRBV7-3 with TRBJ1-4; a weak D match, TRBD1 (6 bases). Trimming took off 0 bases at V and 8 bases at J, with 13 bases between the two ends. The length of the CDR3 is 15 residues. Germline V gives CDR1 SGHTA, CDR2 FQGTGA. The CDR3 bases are TGTGCCAGCAGCTTAACGGGCAGGGGAGGAGAAAAACTGTTTTTT. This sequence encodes CASSLTGRGGEKLFF. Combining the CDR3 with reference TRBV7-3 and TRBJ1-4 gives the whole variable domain GAGVSQTPSNKVTEKGKYVELRCDPISGHTALYWYRQSLGQGPEFLIYFQGTGAADDSGLPNDRFFAVRPEGSVSTLKIQRTERGDSAVYLCASSLTGRGGEKLFFGSGTQLSVL.

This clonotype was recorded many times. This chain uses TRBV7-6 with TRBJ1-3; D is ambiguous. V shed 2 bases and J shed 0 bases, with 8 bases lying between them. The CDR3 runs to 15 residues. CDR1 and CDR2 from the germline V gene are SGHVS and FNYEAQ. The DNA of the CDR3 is TGTGCCAGCAGCTTAAAGCCAGACTCTGGAAACACCATATATTTT. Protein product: CASSLKPDSGNTIYF.

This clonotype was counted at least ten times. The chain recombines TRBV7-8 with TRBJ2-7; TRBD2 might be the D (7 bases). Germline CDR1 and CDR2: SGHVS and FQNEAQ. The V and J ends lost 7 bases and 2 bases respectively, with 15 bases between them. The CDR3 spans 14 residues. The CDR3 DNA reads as TGTGCCAGCACCATGGTCGGGGGGCCCTACGAGCAGTACTTC. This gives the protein CASTMVGGPYEQYF.

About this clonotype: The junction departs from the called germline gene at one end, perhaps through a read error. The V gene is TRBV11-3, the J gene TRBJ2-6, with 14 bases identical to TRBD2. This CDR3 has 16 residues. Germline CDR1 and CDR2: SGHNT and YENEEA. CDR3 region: CASSKVTSGGDNVLTF. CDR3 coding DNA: TGTGCCAGCAGCAAAGTGACTAGCGGGGGGGACAACGTCCTGACTTTC.

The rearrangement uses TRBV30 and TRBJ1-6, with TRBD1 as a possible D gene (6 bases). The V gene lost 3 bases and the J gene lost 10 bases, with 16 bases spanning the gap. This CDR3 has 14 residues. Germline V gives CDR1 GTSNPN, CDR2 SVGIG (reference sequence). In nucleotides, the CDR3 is TGTGCCTGGAGATCAGGGGATTATAGCTCACCCCTCCACTTT. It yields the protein CAWRSGDYSSPLHF.

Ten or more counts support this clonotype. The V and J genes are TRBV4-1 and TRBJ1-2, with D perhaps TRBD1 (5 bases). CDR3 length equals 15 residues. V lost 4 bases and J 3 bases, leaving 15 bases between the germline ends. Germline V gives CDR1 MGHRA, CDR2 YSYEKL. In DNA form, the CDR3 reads TGCGCCAGCAGCCCCGGGACCCAGAGGGACTATGGCTACACCTTC. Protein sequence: CASSPGTQRDYGYTF.

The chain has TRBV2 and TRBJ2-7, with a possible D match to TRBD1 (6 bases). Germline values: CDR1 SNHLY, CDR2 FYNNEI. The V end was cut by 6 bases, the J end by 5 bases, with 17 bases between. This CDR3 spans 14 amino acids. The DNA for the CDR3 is TGTGCCAGCAGCGAGCAGGGGATAATCGACGAGCAGTACTTC. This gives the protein CASSEQGIIDEQYF. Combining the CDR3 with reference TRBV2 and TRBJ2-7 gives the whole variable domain EPEVTQTPSHQVTQMGQEVILRCVPISNHLYFYWYRQILGQKVEFLVSFYNNEISEKSEIFDDQFSVERPDGSNFTLKIRSTKLEDSAMYFCASSEQGIIDEQYFGPGTRLTVT.

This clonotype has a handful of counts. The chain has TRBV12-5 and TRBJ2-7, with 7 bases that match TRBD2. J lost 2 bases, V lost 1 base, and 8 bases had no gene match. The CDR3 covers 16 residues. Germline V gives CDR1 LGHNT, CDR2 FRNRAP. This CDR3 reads CASGLGGGVRTYEQYF. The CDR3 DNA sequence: TGTGCTAGTGGTTTGGGGGGGGGGGTACGGACCTACGAGCAGTACTTC.

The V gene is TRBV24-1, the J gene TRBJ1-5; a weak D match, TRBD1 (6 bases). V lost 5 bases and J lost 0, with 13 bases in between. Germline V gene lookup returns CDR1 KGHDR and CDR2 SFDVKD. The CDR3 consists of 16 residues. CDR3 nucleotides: TGTGCCACCAGTGGGCCCCAGGGGCATAGCAATCAGCCCCAGCATTTT. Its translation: CATSGPQGHSNQPQHF.

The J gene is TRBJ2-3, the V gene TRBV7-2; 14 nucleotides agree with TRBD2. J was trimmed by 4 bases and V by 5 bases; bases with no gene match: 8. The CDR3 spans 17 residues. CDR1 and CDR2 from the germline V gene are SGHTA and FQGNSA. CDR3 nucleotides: TGTGCCAGCAGCCCCGGGACTAGCGGGAGCGGGGCAGATACGCAGTATTTT. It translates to CASSPGTSGSGADTQYF.

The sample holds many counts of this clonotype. The CDR3 spells CASSHPSDGNQPQHF. The CDR3 bases are TGTGCCAGCAGTCACCCCAGCGACGGCAATCAGCCCCAGCATTTT. The chain joins TRBV6-2 or TRBV6-3 to TRBJ1-5; D is unresolved. From germline, CDR1 is MNHEY and CDR2 SVGEGT. CDR3 length: 15 residues. V shed 5 bases and J shed 2 bases, with 13 bases lying between them.

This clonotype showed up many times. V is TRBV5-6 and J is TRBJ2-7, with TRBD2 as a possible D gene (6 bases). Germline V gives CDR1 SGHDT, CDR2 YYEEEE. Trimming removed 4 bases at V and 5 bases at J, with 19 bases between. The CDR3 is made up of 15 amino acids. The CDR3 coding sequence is TGTGCCAGCAGCAATCGGGACTCCCCAAGGGACGAGCAGTACTTC. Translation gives CASSNRDSPRDEQYF.

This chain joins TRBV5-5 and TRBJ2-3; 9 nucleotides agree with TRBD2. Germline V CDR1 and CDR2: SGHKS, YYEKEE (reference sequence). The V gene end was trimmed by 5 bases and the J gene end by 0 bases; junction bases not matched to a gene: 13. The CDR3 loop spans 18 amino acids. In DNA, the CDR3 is TGTGCCAGCAGTGCGGGGCTAGCGGGGCGATCCAGCACAGATACGCAGTATTTT. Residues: CASSAGLAGRSSTDTQYF.